The entry below gives a single T cell receptor beta chain sequence along with its context. Germline V lookup: CDR1 MDHEN, CDR2 SYDVKM. V lost 6 bases to trimming and J lost 0 bases, with 12 bases between them. The CDR3 covers 14 residues. The data were taken from a study of blood T cell repertoires in COVID-19. On the study more broadly: COVID-19 samples, acute and convalescent, were from the United States, Italy and Spain.

TCRdb's table, derived via immunoSEQ multiplex PCR, lists solely in-frame clones and lacks some. This sample carries 100,000 to 120,000 clones, 81% of them seen once, and the ten largest clones take approximately 40%. This sequence originates from a man older than 75 with acute or convalescent COVID-19. The chain has TRBV28 and TRBJ2-7; maybe TRBD1 (6 bases). The sample taken for sequencing was peripheral blood. CDR3 bases: TGTGCCAGCAGCCCTGACAGGATCTCCTACGAGCAGTACTTC. Translated: CASSPDRISYEQYF.